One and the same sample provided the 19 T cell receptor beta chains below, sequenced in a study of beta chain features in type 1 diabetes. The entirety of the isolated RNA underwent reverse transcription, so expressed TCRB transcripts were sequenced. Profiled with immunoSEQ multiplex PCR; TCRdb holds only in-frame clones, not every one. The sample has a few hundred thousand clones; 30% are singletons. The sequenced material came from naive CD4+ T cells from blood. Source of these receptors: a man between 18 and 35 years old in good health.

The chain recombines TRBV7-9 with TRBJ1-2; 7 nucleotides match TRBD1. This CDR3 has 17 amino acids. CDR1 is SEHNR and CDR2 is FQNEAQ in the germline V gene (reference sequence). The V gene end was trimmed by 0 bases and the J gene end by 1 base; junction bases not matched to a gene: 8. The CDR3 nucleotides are TGTGCCAGCAGCTTAGCCCTTCGACAGGGAAGTAACTATGGCTACACCTTC. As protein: CASSLALRQGSNYGYTF.

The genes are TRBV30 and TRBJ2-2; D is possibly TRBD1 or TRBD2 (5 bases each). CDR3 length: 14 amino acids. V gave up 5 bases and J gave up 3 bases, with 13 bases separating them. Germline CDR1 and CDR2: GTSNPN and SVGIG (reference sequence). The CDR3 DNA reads TGTGCCTGGGACGGGGACGGGTACACCGGGGAGCTGTTTTTT. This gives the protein CAWDGDGYTGELFF.

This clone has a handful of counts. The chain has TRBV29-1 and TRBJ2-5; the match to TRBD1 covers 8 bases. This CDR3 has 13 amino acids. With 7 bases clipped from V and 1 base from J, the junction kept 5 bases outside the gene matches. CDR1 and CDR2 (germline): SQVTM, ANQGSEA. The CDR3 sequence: CSGWTGSQETQYF. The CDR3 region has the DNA TGCAGCGGCTGGACAGGGAGCCAAGAGACCCAGTACTTC.

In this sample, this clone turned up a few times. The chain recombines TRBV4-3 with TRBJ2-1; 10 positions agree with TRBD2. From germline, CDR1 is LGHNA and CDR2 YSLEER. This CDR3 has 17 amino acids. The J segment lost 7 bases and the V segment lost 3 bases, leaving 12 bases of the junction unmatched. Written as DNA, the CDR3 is TGCGCCAGCAGCCAGAGGGCATCAGCTAGCGGGAGAAATGAGCAGTTCTTC. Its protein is CASSQRASASGRNEQFF.

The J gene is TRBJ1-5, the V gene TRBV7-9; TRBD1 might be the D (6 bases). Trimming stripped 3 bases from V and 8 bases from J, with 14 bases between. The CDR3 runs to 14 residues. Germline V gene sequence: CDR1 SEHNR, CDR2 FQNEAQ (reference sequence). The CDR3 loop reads CASSFGGLLEPQHF. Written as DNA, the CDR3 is TGTGCCAGCAGCTTTGGGGGCCTATTGGAGCCCCAGCATTTT.

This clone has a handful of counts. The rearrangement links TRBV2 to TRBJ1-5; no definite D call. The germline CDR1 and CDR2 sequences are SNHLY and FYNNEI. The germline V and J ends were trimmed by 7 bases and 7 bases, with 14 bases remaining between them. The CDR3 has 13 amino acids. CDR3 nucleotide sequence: TGTGCCAGCATTAGGGATCTAGGACAGCCCCAGCATTTT. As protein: CASIRDLGQPQHF.

The CDR3, as DNA: TGTGCCACCAGCAGAGAGATCCCCTTCGGGACAGGGAACTACGAGCAGTACTTC. It codes for CATSREIPFGTGNYEQYF. The V call is TRBV15, the J call TRBJ2-7; 9 nucleotides align to TRBD1. J was trimmed by 3 bases and V by 0 bases; bases with no gene match: 12. CDR1 is LNHNV and CDR2 is YYDKDF in the germline V gene (reference sequence). This CDR3 has 18 amino acids.

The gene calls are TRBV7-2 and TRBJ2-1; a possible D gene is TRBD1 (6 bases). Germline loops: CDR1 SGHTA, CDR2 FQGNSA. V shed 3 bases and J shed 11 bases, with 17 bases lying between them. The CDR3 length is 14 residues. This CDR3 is CASSFYRDPIKQFF. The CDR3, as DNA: TGTGCCAGCAGCTTTTACAGGGATCCTATTAAGCAGTTCTTC.

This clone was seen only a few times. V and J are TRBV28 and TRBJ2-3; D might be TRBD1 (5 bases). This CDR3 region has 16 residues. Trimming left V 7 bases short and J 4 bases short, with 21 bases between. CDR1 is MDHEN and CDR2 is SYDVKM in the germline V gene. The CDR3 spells CASTQLGRGRADTQYF. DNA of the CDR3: TGTGCCAGCACTCAGCTGGGAAGGGGTCGTGCAGATACGCAGTATTTT.

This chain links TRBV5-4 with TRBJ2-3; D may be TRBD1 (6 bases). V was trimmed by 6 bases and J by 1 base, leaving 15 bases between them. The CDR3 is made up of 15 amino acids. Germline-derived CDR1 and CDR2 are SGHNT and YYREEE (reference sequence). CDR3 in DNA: TGTGCCAGCACCTCCCTAGGGGGAGGCACAGATACGCAGTATTTT. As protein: CASTSLGGGTDTQYF.

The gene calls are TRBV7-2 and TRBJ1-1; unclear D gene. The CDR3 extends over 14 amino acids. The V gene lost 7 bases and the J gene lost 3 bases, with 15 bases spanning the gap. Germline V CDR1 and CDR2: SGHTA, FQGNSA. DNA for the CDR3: TGTGCCAGCACCCGAGAGACGTTTTACACTGAAGCTTTCTTT. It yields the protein CASTRETFYTEAFF.

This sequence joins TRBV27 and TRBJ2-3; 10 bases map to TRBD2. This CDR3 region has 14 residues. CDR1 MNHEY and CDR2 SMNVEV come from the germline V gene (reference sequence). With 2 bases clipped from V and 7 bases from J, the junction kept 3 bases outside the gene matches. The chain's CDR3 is CASSLLAGAHTQYF. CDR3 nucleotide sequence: TGTGCCAGCAGTTTACTAGCGGGGGCTCATACGCAGTATTTT.

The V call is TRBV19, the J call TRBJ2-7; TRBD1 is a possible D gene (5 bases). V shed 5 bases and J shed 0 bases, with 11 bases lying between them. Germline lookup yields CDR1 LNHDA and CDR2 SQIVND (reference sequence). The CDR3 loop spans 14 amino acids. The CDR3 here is CASSVDSISYEQYF. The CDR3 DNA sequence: TGTGCCAGTAGTGTCGACAGTATCTCCTACGAGCAGTACTTC.

The CDR3 region is CASSLERGATDTQYF. The CDR3 DNA reads TGCGCCAGCAGCTTGGAGCGGGGCGCCACAGATACGCAGTATTTT. The J gene is TRBJ2-3, the V gene TRBV5-1; 7 nucleotides agree with TRBD2. The V segment lost 0 bases and the J segment 2 bases; nucleotides outside the gene matches: 3. The CDR3 is 15 amino acids. Germline V CDR1 and CDR2: SGHRS, YFSETQ. The full variable domain, in which reference TRBV5-1 and TRBJ2-3 provide the parts outside the CDR3, is KAGVTQTPRYLIKTRGQQVTLSCSPISGHRSVSWYQQTPGQGLQFLFEYFSETQRNKGNFPGRFSGRQFSNSRSEMNVSTLELGDSALYLCASSLERGATDTQYFGPGTRLTVL.

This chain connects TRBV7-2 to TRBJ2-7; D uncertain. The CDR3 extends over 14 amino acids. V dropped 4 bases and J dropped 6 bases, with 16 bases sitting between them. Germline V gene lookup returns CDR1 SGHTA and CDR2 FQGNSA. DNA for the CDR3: TGTGCCAGCAGCTCGATCCTCTCAAGAGCCGAGCAGTACTTC. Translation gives CASSSILSRAEQYF.

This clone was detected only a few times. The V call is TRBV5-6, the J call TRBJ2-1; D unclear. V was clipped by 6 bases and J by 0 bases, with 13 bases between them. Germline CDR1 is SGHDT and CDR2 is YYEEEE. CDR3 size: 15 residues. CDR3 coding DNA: TGTGCCAGCACCTCACGACACCCCTCCTACAATGAGCAGTTCTTC. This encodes CASTSRHPSYNEQFF.

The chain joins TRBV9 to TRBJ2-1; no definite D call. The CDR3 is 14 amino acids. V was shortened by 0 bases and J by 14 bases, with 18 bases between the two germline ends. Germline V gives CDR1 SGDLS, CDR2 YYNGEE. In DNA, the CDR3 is TGTGCCAGCAGCGTAGAGGGTCTCTGGACCTTGGAGTTCTTC. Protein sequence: CASSVEGLWTLEFF.

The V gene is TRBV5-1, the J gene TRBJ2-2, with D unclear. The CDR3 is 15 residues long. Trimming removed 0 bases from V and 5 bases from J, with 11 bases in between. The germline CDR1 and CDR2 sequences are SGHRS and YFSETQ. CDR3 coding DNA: TGCGCCAGCAGCTTGGCCGGACCCCATACCGGGGAGCTGTTTTTT. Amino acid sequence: CASSLAGPHTGELFF.

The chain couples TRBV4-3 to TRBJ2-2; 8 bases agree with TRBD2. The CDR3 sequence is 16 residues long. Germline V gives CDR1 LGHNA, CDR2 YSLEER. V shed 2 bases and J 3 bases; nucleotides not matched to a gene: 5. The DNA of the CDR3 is TGCGCCAGCAGCCAAAAAACTAGCGGCCACACCGGGGAGCTGTTTTTT. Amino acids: CASSQKTSGHTGELFF.